These 18 T cell receptor beta chains came from one sample sequenced in a study of patients and donors after allogeneic stem cell transplantation. One entry per CDR3 protein results from TCRdb running MiXCR on the RT-PCR reads. This table holds approximately 31,000 distinct CDR3 sequences, 37% found once. The source material was blood, either unsorted or a sorted T cell fraction (not recorded which). Source of these receptors: a human donor who was either an allogeneic HSCT recipient or a stem cell or donor lymphocyte infusion donor (not recorded which). It is not recorded whose cells these are; they may come from a transplant donor.

The V gene is TRBV5-6, the J gene TRBJ2-1, with 12 bases aligning to TRBD1. Germline V gene sequence: CDR1 SGHDT, CDR2 YYEEEE. Losses at the gene ends were 0 bases for V and 9 bases for J; bases not matched to a gene: 7. The CDR3 is 16 amino acids. Here the CDR3 reads CASSLAPGQGAGEQFF. The CDR3 bases are TGTGCCAGCAGCTTGGCACCGGGACAGGGGGCTGGTGAGCAGTTCTTC.

With respect to this clonotype: One end of the junction is discordant with germline, which a read error may explain. The chain has TRBV29-1 and TRBJ1-1; 8 positions match TRBD1. Germline CDR1 reads SQVTM; CDR2 reads ANQGSEA. This CDR3 comprises 13 residues. The CDR3 nucleotides read TGCAGCGTCGAAGACAGGGGAAGACCTGAAGCTTTCTTT. This translates into CSVEDRGRPEAFF. Using reference TRBV29-1 and TRBJ1-1 for the parts outside the CDR3, the full variable domain is SAVISQKPSRDICQRGTSLTIQCQVDSQVTMMFWYRQQPGQSLTLIATANQGSEATYESGFVIDKFPISRPNLTFSTLTVSNMSPEDSSIYLCSVEDRGRPEAFFGQGTRLTVV.

The chain joins TRBV7-2 to TRBJ1-2, with D possibly being TRBD1 (6 bases). The CDR3 is 14 amino acids. Trimming took 5 bases from V and 4 from J, leaving 14 bases between them. Germline V gene data show CDR1 as SGHTA and CDR2 as FQGNSA. This CDR3 is CASSPSGTSYGYTF. CDR3 DNA: TGTGCCAGCAGCCCTTCCGGGACAAGCTATGGCTACACCTTC.

This clonotype was detected a few times. The chain carries TRBV13 and TRBJ1-1; D ambiguous. Germline V lookup: CDR1 PRHDT, CDR2 FYEKMQ (reference sequence). With 2 bases removed from V and 9 bases from J, the gap between germline ends came to 1 base. The CDR3 is 9 amino acids. The DNA for the CDR3 is TGTGCCAGCAGCTTAAAAGCTTTCTTT. Translation: CASSLKAFF.

There are a few counts of this clonotype. The chain combines TRBV6-2 or TRBV6-3 with TRBJ2-1; TRBD2 agrees at 10 bases. The V segment lost 4 bases and the J segment 10 bases; nucleotides outside the gene matches: 10. Germline-derived CDR1 and CDR2 are MNHEY and SVGEGT. The CDR3 is made up of 15 amino acids. CDR3 region: CASSSTAGGRGEQFF. The DNA of the CDR3 is TGTGCCAGCAGTTCAACAGCGGGAGGGCGGGGAGAGCAGTTCTTC.

V is TRBV10-3 and J is TRBJ2-5; D is unresolved. CDR3 length: 11 residues. Germline CDR1 reads ENHRY; CDR2 reads SYGVKD. Trimming took off 2 bases at V and 7 bases at J, with 5 bases between the two ends. The CDR3 coding sequence is TGTGCCATCAGTGAGGAAGGGACCCAGTACTTC. This encodes CAISEEGTQYF.

The V and J genes are TRBV6-1 and TRBJ1-2, with a tentative D call TRBD1 (6 bases). Looked up from germline, CDR1 is MNHNS and CDR2 is SASEGT. The ends were cut back, 5 bases at V and 7 bases at J, with 17 bases in the middle. The CDR3 extends over 14 amino acids. The CDR3 spells CASSRPGHGIGYTF. DNA for the CDR3: TGTGCCAGCAGTCGACCGGGACATGGAATTGGCTACACCTTC.

This chain links TRBV6-1 with TRBJ1-2, with 9 positions matching TRBD1. The V segment lost 4 bases and the J segment 3 bases; nucleotides outside the gene matches: 3. Per germline, CDR1 MNHNS and CDR2 SASEGT. CDR3 length equals 14 residues. The DNA for the CDR3 is TGTGCCAGCAGTGTTCGACAGGGGGACTATGGCTACACCTTC. It yields the protein CASSVRQGDYGYTF.

The chain is built from TRBV5-1 and TRBJ2-5; D is unclear. Germline assignment: CDR1 SGHRS and CDR2 YFSETQ. The V end was cut by 1 base, the J end by 2 bases, with 6 bases between. This CDR3 is 13 amino acids long. The CDR3, as DNA: TGCGCCAGCAGCTTGACCGTACAAGAGACCCAGTACTTC. Translating gives CASSLTVQETQYF.

This clonotype was seen a handful of times. The rearrangement joins TRBV20-1 to TRBJ2-7; D gene uncertain. The CDR3 totals 14 residues. Germline assignment: CDR1 DFQATT and CDR2 SNEGSKA (reference sequence). Written as DNA, the CDR3 is TGCACCCAACGGCCGGCTGGGGTCTCCTACGAGCAGTACGTC. The encoded protein is CTQRPAGVSYEQYV.

The rearrangement links TRBV6-6 to TRBJ2-7, with D maybe TRBD2 (6 bases). V lost 0 bases, J lost 7 bases, and 16 bases lay in between. This CDR3 contains 15 residues. From germline, CDR1 is MNHNY and CDR2 SVGAGI (reference sequence). CDR3 loop: CASSYSTSQAGEQYV. For the CDR3, the DNA is TGTGCCAGCAGTTACTCGACTAGTCAGGCGGGGGAGCAGTACGTC.

The chain has TRBV5-6 and TRBJ1-2; D possibly corresponds to TRBD1 (6 bases). V was pared by 4 bases and J by 5 bases, with 9 bases between. The germline CDR1 and CDR2 sequences are SGHDT and YYEEEE. The CDR3 spans 12 residues. In nucleotides, the CDR3 is TGTGCCAGCAGCCCAGGGGTGTATGGCTACACCTTC. It is translated as CASSPGVYGYTF. Full variable domain (outside the CDR3, taken from reference TRBV5-6 and TRBJ1-2): DAGVTQSPTHLIKTRGQQVTLRCSPKSGHDTVSWYQQALGQGPQFIFQYYEEEERQRGNFPDRFSGHQFPNYSSELNVNALLLGDSALYLCASSPGVYGYTFGSGTRLTVV.

The V gene is TRBV29-1, the J gene TRBJ1-2; a possible D gene is TRBD1 (5 bases). This CDR3 comprises 15 residues. Germline V CDR1 and CDR2: SQVTM, ANQGSEA. Trimming removed 1 base from V and 5 bases from J, with 17 bases in between. The DNA for the CDR3 is TGCAGCGTTGAAGTGGTGGCGCAGGGTCTATATGGCTACACCTTC. The encoded protein is CSVEVVAQGLYGYTF.

This clonotype appeared a few times. V gene TRBV29-1 combines with J gene TRBJ2-1, with 11 bases that match TRBD2. V lost 6 bases to trimming and J lost 4 bases; unmatched junction nucleotides: 2. CDR1 is SQVTM and CDR2 is ANQGSEA in the germline V gene. This CDR3 contains 13 residues. In DNA form, the CDR3 reads TGCAGCGTGAGACTAGCGGGATACAATGAGCAGTTCTTC. Its protein product is CSVRLAGYNEQFF.

The chain links TRBV12-3 or TRBV12-4 to TRBJ1-2; no definite D call. Trimming removed 6 bases at V and 7 bases at J, with 15 bases between. This CDR3 has 13 amino acids. CDR3 DNA: TGTGCCAGCAGCCCCCGCAGCGCTATTGGCTACACCTTC. It translates to CASSPRSAIGYTF.

The chain is built from TRBV7-9 and TRBJ1-5; 8 bases are shared with TRBD1. V gave up 5 bases and J gave up 7 bases; unmatched junction bases: 4. The CDR3 runs to 13 residues. The germline CDR1 and CDR2 sequences are SEHNR and FQNEAQ (reference sequence). The CDR3 region is CASSQQGGQPQHF. The DNA of the CDR3 is TGTGCCAGCAGCCAACAGGGGGGGCAGCCCCAGCATTTT.

This clonotype was recorded at least ten times. The rearrangement uses TRBV7-2 and TRBJ2-1; the match to TRBD2 covers 7 bases. V lost 6 bases and J lost 16; bases outside the gene matches: 15. The CDR3 spans 13 residues. CDR1 SGHTA and CDR2 FQGNSA come from the germline V gene. The CDR3 spells CASSPTIPGTTFF. The DNA for the CDR3 is TGTGCCAGCAGTCCCACAATCCCCGGGACTACATTCTTC.

There are a few counts of this clonotype. The V and J genes are TRBV11-2 and TRBJ2-1; D possibly corresponds to TRBD2 (5 bases). V was clipped by 2 bases and J by 12 bases, with 8 bases between them. CDR1 is SGHAT, CDR2 FQNNGV, per germline. The CDR3 runs to 11 residues. The CDR3 region is CASSLTEGQFF. The CDR3 nucleotides are TGTGCCAGCAGCTTAACAGAGGGGCAGTTCTTC.